Below, 22 T cell receptor beta chains from the same sample are listed, as sequenced in a study of CD8 T cells in Susac syndrome. cDNA came from about 0.51 to 1 ug RNA primed by random hexamers. TCRdb fed the immunoSEQ multiplex PCR reads into MiXCR, producing one record per CDR3 protein. The table shows around 200,000 distinct CDR3 sequences, with over 85% occurring only once. Sequenced material: CD4+ T cells from PBMCs. Source of these receptors: a human donor in good health.

This sequence joins TRBV29-1 and TRBJ2-7; 9 bases fit TRBD1. Germline assignment: CDR1 SQVTM and CDR2 ANQGSEA. The CDR3 covers 13 residues. V was pared by 7 bases and J by 6 bases, with 10 bases of the junction left unmatched. The DNA for the CDR3 is TGCAGCGCCGCCTGGGACAGGGCAGGCGAGCAGTACTTC. The encoded protein is CSAAWDRAGEQYF.

V and J are TRBV11-2 and TRBJ2-3; D unclear. The CDR3 covers 16 residues. Deletions cut 1 base from V and 2 bases from J, with 13 bases between. Looked up from germline, CDR1 is SGHAT and CDR2 is FQNNGV. The CDR3 nucleotides are TGTGCCAGCAGCTTAGGGTTTGGAGAGATCACAGATACGCAGTATTTT. This sequence encodes CASSLGFGEITDTQYF.

This clonotype was seen once. The rearrangement uses TRBV12-3 or TRBV12-4 and TRBJ1-5, with D possibly being TRBD1 (6 bases). CDR3 length: 14 residues. V was cut by 6 bases and J by 9 bases, with 18 bases left in between. CDR3 bases: TGTGCCAGCAGAACAACAGGGCCCCAGTCGCCCCAGCATTTT. Translation: CASRTTGPQSPQHF.

This clonotype occurred a few times. V usage is TRBV15 and J usage is TRBJ2-3; D unclear. V was pared by 6 bases and J by 0 bases, with 1 base between. Germline-derived CDR1 and CDR2 are LNHNV and YYDKDF (reference sequence). The CDR3 is 11 residues long. CDR3 loop: CATSSTDTQYF. The CDR3 DNA follows: TGTGCCACCAGTAGCACAGATACGCAGTATTTT. The whole variable domain, filled in from reference TRBV15 and TRBJ2-3, reads DAMVIQNPRYQVTQFGKPVTLSCSQTLNHNVMYWYQQKSSQAPKLLFHYYDKDFNNEADTPDNFQSRRPNTSFCFLDIRSPGLGDTAMYLCATSSTDTQYFGPGTRLTVL.

This clonotype occurred once. The rearrangement uses TRBV15 and TRBJ2-5, with D unclear. Germline CDR1 is LNHNV and CDR2 is YYDKDF (reference sequence). V gave up 1 base and J gave up 4 bases, with 7 bases separating them. This CDR3 spans 13 amino acids. The CDR3 DNA follows: TGTGCCACCAGCAGAGTTCTATTAGAGACCCAGTACTTC. It yields the protein CATSRVLLETQYF.

CDR3 region: CASSLPDRNYGYTF. In DNA, the CDR3 is TGTGCCAGCAGTCTCCCCGACAGGAACTATGGCTACACCTTC. The V call is TRBV28, the J call TRBJ1-2; a weak D match, TRBD1 (6 bases). V lost 5 bases and J 2 bases, leaving 12 bases between the germline ends. This CDR3 has 14 amino acids. Germline V gene data show CDR1 as MDHEN and CDR2 as SYDVKM.

V is TRBV29-1 and J is TRBJ2-5; D is unclear. The length of the CDR3 is 13 residues. Trimming took 3 bases from V and 5 from J, leaving 13 bases between them. Germline V gene data show CDR1 as SQVTM and CDR2 as ANQGSEA. The CDR3 protein is CSVEKAESETQYF. Written as DNA, the CDR3 is TGCAGCGTTGAGAAGGCCGAATCGGAGACCCAGTACTTC.

This chain uses TRBV20-1 with TRBJ1-1; TRBD1 is a possible D gene (5 bases). This CDR3 has 14 residues. The V gene lost 3 bases and the J gene lost 3 bases, with 14 bases spanning the gap. Germline values: CDR1 DFQATT, CDR2 SNEGSKA (reference sequence). In DNA, the CDR3 is TGCAGTGCTAGCAGGCAGGGTCCATACACTGAAGCTTTCTTT. It translates to CSASRQGPYTEAFF.

There are a few counts of this clonotype. V gene TRBV18 combines with J gene TRBJ1-5, with 9 positions matching TRBD1. J lost 7 bases, V lost 6 bases, and 4 bases had no gene match. This CDR3 spans 13 amino acids. Germline CDR1 KGHSH, CDR2 LQKENI. In nucleotides, the CDR3 is TGTGCCAGCTCGGGACAGGGTCACCAGCCCCAGCATTTT. Translated: CASSGQGHQPQHF.

Comments on this clonotype: The germline gene is not matched at one end of the junction; a read error may be the cause. The V call is TRBV9, the J call TRBJ1-1, with 9 bases lining up with TRBD1. Germline CDR1 and CDR2: SGDLS and YYNGEE. The CDR3 covers 17 residues. The CDR3 region is CASSVRDPGQGNTEAFF. The CDR3 DNA reads TGTGCCAGCAGCGTTCGGGATCCCGGACAGGGGAACACTGAAGCGTTCTTT.

This rearrangement joins TRBV2 to TRBJ2-5, with D unclear. V was pared by 7 bases and J by 4 bases, with 10 bases between. The germline V gene has CDR1 SNHLY and CDR2 FYNNEI. This CDR3 is built from 12 residues. For the CDR3, the DNA is TGTGCCAGCAAGGCCGAGTTAGAGACCCAGTACTTC. Encoded protein: CASKAELETQYF.

V is TRBV18 and J is TRBJ2-4, with TRBD1 matching over 8 bases. The germline gives CDR1 KGHSH, CDR2 LQKENI. The CDR3 sequence is 17 residues long. J lost 1 base, V lost 2 bases, and 7 bases had no gene match. CDR3 sequence: CASSPYGTGAAKNIQYF. CDR3 nucleotides: TGTGCCAGCTCACCATACGGGACAGGAGCCGCCAAAAACATTCAGTACTTC.

V and J are TRBV5-4 and TRBJ2-3; 9 nucleotides match TRBD2. This CDR3 has 16 amino acids. The trim removed 3 bases at V and 3 bases at J, leaving 8 bases unmatched. CDR1 is SGHNT and CDR2 is YYREEE in the germline V gene (reference sequence). CDR3 protein: CASSSGGGGATDTQYF. CDR3 DNA sequence: TGTGCCAGCAGCTCTGGAGGCGGGGGGGCTACAGATACGCAGTATTTT.

The genes are TRBV5-1 and TRBJ2-1; possible D gene TRBD1, 6 bases. This CDR3 comprises 13 residues. Germline CDR1 is SGHRS and CDR2 is YFSETQ. Trimming pared 1 base from V and 9 bases from J, leaving 11 bases between. DNA of the CDR3: TGCGCCAGCAGCTTGCAGGGGCCCGGTGAGCAGTTCTTC. Amino acid sequence: CASSLQGPGEQFF.

The rearrangement links TRBV20-1 to TRBJ2-1, with unresolved D. The CDR3 covers 11 residues. Germline V gives CDR1 DFQATT, CDR2 SNEGSKA (reference sequence). The V end was cut by 6 bases, the J end by 9 bases, with 12 bases between. The CDR3 sequence is CSAPAWSEQFF. The DNA of the CDR3 is TGCAGTGCCCCGGCTTGGAGTGAGCAGTTCTTC.

The J gene is TRBJ1-1, the V gene TRBV15; perhaps TRBD1 as D (5 bases). CDR1 and CDR2 from the germline V gene are LNHNV and YYDKDF (reference sequence). The CDR3 spans 16 residues. With 0 bases removed from V and 0 bases from J, the gap between germline ends came to 11 bases. The CDR3 region is CATSRDRVGMNTEAFF. The CDR3 nucleotides read TGTGCCACCAGCAGAGACAGGGTAGGGATGAACACTGAAGCTTTCTTT.

CDR3: CASSPGLSYEQYV. The CDR3, as DNA: TGTGCCAGCAGCCCTGGGCTGAGCTACGAGCAGTACGTC. The chain employs TRBV12-3 or TRBV12-4 and TRBJ2-7; D is unresolved. The CDR3 contains 13 residues. Trimming stripped 6 bases from V and 3 bases from J, with 12 bases between.

V gene TRBV3-1 combines with J gene TRBJ2-3; D unresolved. Germline V gives CDR1 LGHDT, CDR2 YNNKEL (reference sequence). Trimming pared 3 bases from V and 2 bases from J, leaving 6 bases between. This CDR3 region has 13 residues. CDR3 coding DNA: TGTGCCAGCAGCCAGGTCCCCACAGATACGCAGTATTTT. Translating gives CASSQVPTDTQYF.

The V call is TRBV6-5, the J call TRBJ2-3; 10 positions match TRBD1. This CDR3 region has 14 residues. The germline CDR1 and CDR2 sequences are MNHEY and SVGAGI. V lost 5 bases and J lost 9; bases outside the gene matches: 8. The CDR3 DNA is TGTGCCAGCAGTGCCCGGGACAGGGGCCTGACGCAGTATTTT. This sequence encodes CASSARDRGLTQYF.

V is TRBV4-1 and J is TRBJ2-5; possibly TRBD2 for D (6 bases). Germline CDR1 and CDR2: MGHRA and YSYEKL. The CDR3 has 14 residues. Trimming pared 4 bases from V and 6 bases from J, leaving 15 bases between. The CDR3 coding sequence is TGCGCCAGCAGCCTCTCGCGGGGCCTCCAGACCCAGTACTTC. Amino acids: CASSLSRGLQTQYF.

The chain carries TRBV2 and TRBJ1-5; D gene unclear. The CDR3 spans 12 residues. Germline assignment: CDR1 SNHLY and CDR2 FYNNEI. Trimming shortened V by 2 bases and J by 4 bases, and 3 bases separated the two germline ends. The CDR3 loop is CASSETNQPQHF. CDR3 DNA sequence: TGTGCCAGCAGTGAAACGAATCAGCCCCAGCATTTT.

The gene calls are TRBV3-1 and TRBJ2-1, with no clear D. CDR3 length: 13 residues. CDR1 is LGHDT and CDR2 is YNNKEL in the germline V gene (reference sequence). V lost 2 bases and J 6 bases, leaving 8 bases between the germline ends. CDR3 nucleotide sequence: TGTGCCAGCAGCCAATCCGGGCCCAATGAGCAGTTCTTC. This translates into CASSQSGPNEQFF.